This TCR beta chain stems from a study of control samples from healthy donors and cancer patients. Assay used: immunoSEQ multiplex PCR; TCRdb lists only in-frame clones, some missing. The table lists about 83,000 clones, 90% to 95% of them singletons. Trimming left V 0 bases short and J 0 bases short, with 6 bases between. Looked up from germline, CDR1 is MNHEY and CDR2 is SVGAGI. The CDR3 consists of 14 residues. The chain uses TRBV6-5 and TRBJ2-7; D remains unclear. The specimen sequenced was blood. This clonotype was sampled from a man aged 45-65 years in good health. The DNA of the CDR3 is TGTGCCAGCAGTTACTCCAGGAGCTCCTACGAGCAGTACTTC. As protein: CASSYSRSSYEQYF.